This T cell receptor beta chain was identified during a study of cytomegalovirus exposure and HLA in healthy donors. Here immunoSEQ multiplex PCR was the method, and the copy in TCRdb shows in-frame clones only, minus some. The sample has about 100,000 clones; approximately 94% are singletons. Deletions cut 5 bases from V and 2 bases from J, with 16 bases between. This CDR3 has 16 residues. The germline gives CDR1 SGHTA, CDR2 FQGNSA. The TCR comes from a woman aged 18-29 years in good health and CMV-seronegative. Material for sequencing was PBMCs. The V and J genes are TRBV7-2 and TRBJ1-5; tentatively, D is TRBD1 (5 bases). The CDR3 protein is CASSPPPGGGNQPQHF. CDR3 bases: TGTGCCAGCAGCCCCCCCCCGGGAGGGGGCAATCAGCCCCAGCATTTT.